This TCR beta chain was found in a study of blood T cells in healthy people across ages (dated by TCRdb to 2015 to 2017). Concerning the study at large: In model experiments, roughly one uniquely barcoded TCR beta cDNA molecule per two T cells was captured by template switching. Four age groups were formed from the donors: young (average 16 years), middle-aged (approximately 40), aged (about 62) and long-lived (approximately 78). Using deep sequencing normalized with unique cDNA molecular identifiers, the study measured how TCR beta repertoire diversity changes with age. For two donors (one aged 18 to 29 and one aged 80 or older), the study analyzed two additional independent replicas of 1 million unique cDNA reads from the same blood draw.

The full study reports these points: Compared with the aged group, the long-lived group had more naive CD4+ T cells, fewer expanded clones and increased TCR diversity, suggesting age selection. Estimates of total diversity based on one million sequenced T cells were considered lower bounds and underestimates. Conclusive comparison of naive and antigen-experienced compartments was prevented by the profiling of bulk unsorted PBMCs. Because donor CMV infection status was unknown, age-related changes in expanded clonotypes were potentially confounded. A strong correlation was found between observed TCR beta diversity and the percentage of naive T cells measured by flow cytometry. As age increased, observed TCR beta diversity per million T cells dropped in a roughly linear way, and a significant reduction was already evident by age around 41.

The library relied on 5' RACE. Sequencing took place on an Illumina HiSeq 2500. A second PCR of roughly 7 to 12 cycles was performed with a sample-barcoded 5' primer and a J-beta primer mix. A template-switch 5' adaptor carrying 12 random nucleotides introduced a unique molecular identifier onto each TCR beta cDNA molecule. Each sample yielded at least 3 million CDR3-containing paired-end reads. First-strand cDNA synthesis was performed from all RNA using the Mint cDNA synthesis kit, with priming by a TRBC-specific oligonucleotide. Following uracil-DNA glycosylase treatment, all cDNA underwent a first 18-cycle PCR with the universal primers M1SS and BC2_uni_R. The paper's processing steps were these. Normalization of each sample was performed by random selection of 1 million high-quality reads, each carrying a distinct molecular identifier. Instead of being binned into consensus sequences, reads that shared molecular identifiers were thrown out. CDR3 identification, clonotype clustering and error correction used MiTCR with a Q25 quality threshold and the strictest error-elimination algorithm. A nonparametric unseen species model using Euler transformation provided a lower-bound estimate of total TCR beta diversity. TCRdb reran the public reads through fastp at Q25 and MiXCR, keeping productive beta chains. All rows with the same CDR3 protein become a single entry with the most common DNA and genes. These V and J calls derive from TCRdb rather than the authors' analysis. This sample gives about 930,000 distinct CDR3 sequences in total; just under 30% of them show up just once. About 10% of the sample goes to the ten largest clones.

In the germline V gene (reference sequence), CDR1 corresponds to DFQATT and CDR2 to SNEGSKA. The CDR3 holds 16 amino acids from the cysteine to the phenylalanine. CDR3 DNA only is kept here, 48 bases in frame from base 1. Trimmed from V: 2 bases; trimmed from J: 15 bases; junction bases lacking a gene match: 16. Comments on this clonotype: Its antigen specificity is not known. Base qualities are not at hand, and no much larger clone is one base apart.

The 35 to 40 donors, aged roughly 6 to 100 years, were systemically healthy Caucasian individuals from Russia. About 9.1 milliliters of peripheral blood were collected from each donor into EDTA-treated Vacutainer tubes. Ficoll-Paque density-gradient centrifugation was used to isolate PBMCs, with at least 6.5 million obtained per sample. Trizol reagent was used to extract total RNA from the PBMCs, yielding at least 5 micrograms per sample. For every donor, an aliquot of PBMCs went through flow cytometry to measure the percentages of naive CD45RAhigh/CD27high T cells. These data are also associated with another study on T cells of mothers and their children. The second investigation adds: Nine systemically healthy Caucasian individuals, comprising three mothers and their six children, were included as donors. cDNA synthesis consumed the entire amount of extracted RNA, loaded at around 1.4 ug RNA in each 15 ul reaction. In the second PCR, the M1S primer introduced both the sample barcodes and 2-4 random nucleotides. Over 9.5 million TCR beta CDR3 reads were obtained for each mother, and some 3 million reads were obtained for each child. Thymic selection shapes the output of TCR recombination in a similar way in related and unrelated pairs, and inherited differences have a minor effect. Related mother-child pairs always showed normalized repertoire overlap that was slightly higher than in unrelated mother-child pairs, though the difference was never significant. No persistent microchimeric T cell clones were detected, at a sensitivity of roughly 100 clones per million clonotypes. The study used deep NGS to compare TCR beta repertoires of mothers and children, seeking features distinguishing related mother-child pairs from unrelated individuals. Mothers averaged around 43 +/- 4 years of age and children averaged roughly 11 +/- 4 years. Libraries were sequenced on Illumina HiSeq 2000 with 100+100 nt paired-end reads after adapter ligation with NEBNext reagents. To avoid cross-contamination, the mother libraries and the child libraries were prepared a month apart and sequenced in separate runs. Each donor had between roughly 500,000 and 2,100,000 distinct TCR beta clonotypes identified. Naive TCR beta clonotypes were estimated from low-frequency clonotypes matched to each donor's FACS-determined naive share, without sorting.

This TCR derives from a woman in her 40s in good health. Sequencing was performed on blood. The chain is assembled from TRBV20-1 and TRBJ2-4; the junction holds 13 bases that match TRBD2. The DNA sequence is as follows: TGCAGTGCTAGATTACTAGCGGGGGGGCTTTACAATGAGCGGTACTTC. Its amino acids are CSARLLAGGLYNERYF.